Presented here are 20 T cell receptor beta chains from one specimen sequenced in a study of blood T cell repertoires in COVID-19. Clones were sequenced by immunoSEQ multiplex PCR, and TCRdb holds only the in-frame ones, with some missing. The repertoire consists of about 110,000 clones, with over 75% occurring once and the leading ten covering 5.5% to 8%. The sequencing input was peripheral blood. The receptors derive from a woman aged 45-59 years with acute or convalescent COVID-19.

The chain recombines TRBV28 with TRBJ2-3; 16 bases align to TRBD2. The CDR3 spans 15 residues. Trimming at V came to 7 bases and at J to 5 bases, leaving 3 bases not matched to a gene. Germline-derived CDR1 and CDR2 are MDHEN and SYDVKM. The CDR3 reads CASKGLAGGQDTQYF. For the CDR3, the DNA is TGTGCCAGCAAGGGACTAGCGGGGGGGCAAGATACGCAGTATTTT.

The chain uses TRBV7-8 and TRBJ1-5, with 9 bases fitting TRBD1. The CDR3 totals 14 residues. The V gene end was trimmed by 5 bases and the J gene end by 6 bases; junction bases not matched to a gene: 5. Germline CDR1 and CDR2: SGHVS and FQNEAQ. CDR3 nucleotides: TGTGCCAGCAGCCCGGGACAGGGAGGTCAGCCCCAGCATTTT. Protein sequence: CASSPGQGGQPQHF. Full variable domain (remainder filled in from reference TRBV7-8 and TRBJ1-5): GAGVSQSPRYKVAKRGQDVALRCDPISGHVSLFWYQQALGQGPEFLTYFQNEAQLDKSGLPSDRFFAERPEGSVSTLKIQRTQQEDSAVYLCASSPGQGGQPQHFGDGTRLSIL.

The V call is TRBV2, the J call TRBJ1-1; D remains ambiguous. V was shortened by 7 bases and J by 4 bases, with 19 bases between the two germline ends. The CDR3 contains 15 residues. Germline lookup yields CDR1 SNHLY and CDR2 FYNNEI. As DNA, the CDR3 is TGTGCCAGCACCCCTTCTTCCGGGGTAGGCACTGAAGCTTTCTTT. Translation: CASTPSSGVGTEAFF. Drawing the rest from reference TRBV2 and TRBJ1-1, the complete variable domain is EPEVTQTPSHQVTQMGQEVILRCVPISNHLYFYWYRQILGQKVEFLVSFYNNEISEKSEIFDDQFSVERPDGSNFTLKIRSTKLEDSAMYFCASTPSSGVGTEAFFGQGTRLTVV.

This rearrangement joins TRBV2 to TRBJ1-2, with 7 positions matching TRBD1. This CDR3 contains 13 residues. With 1 base clipped from V and 5 bases from J, the junction kept 1 base outside the gene matches. Germline V gene sequence: CDR1 SNHLY, CDR2 FYNNEI. CDR3 region: CASSEEQGYGYTF. CDR3 nucleotide sequence: TGTGCCAGCAGTGAAGAACAGGGGTATGGCTACACCTTC.

V is TRBV6-5 and J is TRBJ1-4; TRBD1 might be the D (5 bases). The CDR3 sequence is 13 residues long. The germline V gene encodes CDR1 MNHEY and CDR2 SVGAGI. Trimming took 7 bases from V and 4 from J, leaving 10 bases between them. The CDR3 DNA reads as TGTGCCAGCATTGGGAGGGGTAATGAAAAACTGTTTTTT. As protein: CASIGRGNEKLFF.

V gene TRBV5-1 combines with J gene TRBJ2-1; D perhaps matches TRBD2 (6 bases). CDR1 is SGHRS and CDR2 is YFSETQ in the germline V gene. This CDR3 spans 15 amino acids. Trimming left V 4 bases short and J 0 bases short, with 11 bases between. The CDR3 reads CASSLSTSSYNEQFF. In DNA form, the CDR3 reads TGCGCCAGCAGCCTATCGACTAGCTCCTACAATGAGCAGTTCTTC.

The chain recombines TRBV5-6 with TRBJ2-1; 8 bases map to TRBD1. CDR1 is SGHDT, CDR2 YYEEEE, per germline. The CDR3 consists of 16 residues. Trimming at V came to 3 bases and at J to 0 bases, leaving 5 bases not matched to a gene. The CDR3 loop reads CASSSIQGASYNEQFF. The CDR3 DNA follows: TGTGCCAGCAGCTCAATTCAGGGGGCCTCCTACAATGAGCAGTTCTTC.

This sequence joins TRBV5-5 and TRBJ1-2; D remains ambiguous. Deletions cut 1 base from V and 0 bases from J, with 13 bases between. Germline CDR1 SGHKS, CDR2 YYEKEE (reference sequence). This CDR3 spans 16 amino acids. As DNA, the CDR3 is TGTGCCAGCAGCTTGATGGTAGGAGCCACTAACTATGGCTACACCTTC. As protein: CASSLMVGATNYGYTF.

This chain joins TRBV30 and TRBJ1-6; 7 positions agree with TRBD1. Germline values: CDR1 GTSNPN, CDR2 SVGIG (reference sequence). Trimming cost V 4 bases and J 7 bases; bases outside gene matches: 4. The CDR3 is made up of 13 amino acids. CDR3 sequence: CAWKGQLNSPLHF. DNA for the CDR3: TGTGCCTGGAAGGGACAGTTAAATTCACCCCTCCACTTT.

This clone has only a few counts. The same CDR3 is also encoded by other DNA sequences in this sample. V gene TRBV2 combines with J gene TRBJ2-3; the match to TRBD1 covers 7 bases. CDR3 size: 14 residues. The V gene's germline CDR1 is SNHLY and CDR2 FYNNEI. J gave up 5 bases and V 1 base, and 3 bases lay outside the gene matches. This chain's CDR3 is CASSEGQGGDTQYF. The CDR3, as DNA: TGTGCCAGCAGTGAAGGACAGGGTGGAGATACGCAGTATTTT.

The CDR3: CASSPPRGSEQYF. The CDR3 nucleotides are TGCGCCAGCAGCCCCCCCAGGGGGAGCGAGCAGTACTTC. The chain is built from TRBV5-1 and TRBJ2-7, with 7 nucleotides matching TRBD1. The ends lost 4 bases at V and 6 bases at J; junction bases unmatched: 7. The germline CDR1 and CDR2 sequences are SGHRS and YFSETQ. The CDR3 covers 13 residues.

V usage is TRBV6-6 and J usage is TRBJ1-3; TRBD1 agrees at 7 bases. The ends lost 4 bases at V and 0 bases at J; junction bases unmatched: 0. Germline CDR1 MNHNY, CDR2 SVGAGI (reference sequence). CDR3 size: 14 residues. The DNA of the CDR3 is TGTGCCAGCAGTTCAGGGGGCTCTGGAAACACCATATATTTT. Its protein product is CASSSGGSGNTIYF.

The rearrangement links TRBV6-5 to TRBJ2-7, with 9 bases that match TRBD2. V was pared by 0 bases and J by 2 bases, with 2 bases of the junction left unmatched. CDR1 MNHEY and CDR2 SVGAGI come from the germline V gene. This CDR3 comprises 15 residues. CDR3 bases: TGTGCCAGCAGTTACTCTAGCGGGGGCCCCTACGAGCAGTACTTC. It specifies CASSYSSGGPYEQYF.

V gene TRBV2 combines with J gene TRBJ1-3; D might be TRBD1 (6 bases). The CDR3 length is 16 residues. Germline V lookup: CDR1 SNHLY, CDR2 FYNNEI. The V end was cut by 5 bases, the J end by 0 bases, with 14 bases between. CDR3 nucleotides: TGTGCCAGCAGTAGATTACAGGGAATCTCTGGAAACACCATATATTTT. Its translation: CASSRLQGISGNTIYF.

The chain employs TRBV7-9 and TRBJ2-5, with D perhaps matching TRBD1 (6 bases). V was pared by 3 bases and J by 5 bases, with 16 bases between. CDR3 length equals 15 residues. Germline CDR1 SEHNR, CDR2 FQNEAQ (reference sequence). CDR3: CASSFEQGNAETQYF. CDR3 coding DNA: TGTGCCAGCAGCTTTGAACAGGGCAATGCGGAGACCCAGTACTTC.

CDR3 DNA sequence: TGTGCCAGCAGTGAGGGGCAGGAGAACTATGGCTACACCTTC. Protein product: CASSEGQENYGYTF. The chain uses TRBV2 and TRBJ1-2; tentative D call: TRBD1 (5 bases). V lost 3 bases to trimming and J lost 2 bases, with 10 bases between them. The CDR3 length is 14 residues. The germline V gene encodes CDR1 SNHLY and CDR2 FYNNEI.

This sequence joins TRBV7-9 and TRBJ1-3; the match to TRBD1 covers 7 bases. V was clipped by 2 bases and J by 2 bases; unmatched bases: 6. Germline V CDR1 and CDR2: SEHNR, FQNEAQ (reference sequence). The CDR3 is 16 residues long. The CDR3 reads CASSLQQGLAGNTIYF. The CDR3 DNA sequence: TGTGCCAGCAGCTTACAACAGGGGTTGGCTGGAAACACCATATATTTT.

The chain couples TRBV19 to TRBJ1-1; perhaps TRBD1 as D (6 bases). The CDR3 consists of 14 residues. The V gene's germline CDR1 is LNHDA and CDR2 SQIVND (reference sequence). V was clipped by 5 bases and J by 5 bases, with 15 bases between them. CDR3 coding DNA: TGTGCCAGTAGTGGGGGCAGGGGAAAGACTGAAGCTTTCTTT. Encoded protein: CASSGGRGKTEAFF.

The V and J genes are TRBV9 and TRBJ2-1, with D hard to call. This CDR3 contains 16 residues. Germline loops: CDR1 SGDLS, CDR2 YYNGEE. The germline V and J ends were trimmed by 1 base and 0 bases, with 11 bases remaining between them. The CDR3 nucleotides read TGTGCCAGCAGCGTATCAGGCATGAGCTCCTACAATGAGCAGTTCTTC. It is translated as CASSVSGMSSYNEQFF.

In its sample, this clone was seen once. The chain joins TRBV19 to TRBJ1-5, with 10 bases that match TRBD1. The CDR3 loop spans 16 amino acids. Unmatched junction bases numbered 6, after V lost 3 bases and J lost 4 bases. Per the germline V gene, CDR1 is LNHDA and CDR2 is SQIVND (reference sequence). CDR3 sequence reads: CASSIRPGQGNQPQHF. CDR3 bases: TGTGCCAGTAGTATTAGACCGGGACAGGGGAATCAGCCCCAGCATTTT. Filled out from reference TRBV19 and TRBJ1-5, the complete variable domain reads DGGITQSPKYLFRKEGQNVTLSCEQNLNHDAMYWYRQDPGQGLRLIYYSQIVNDFQKGDIAEGYSVSREKKESFPLTVTSAQKNPTAFYLCASSIRPGQGNQPQHFGDGTRLSIL.